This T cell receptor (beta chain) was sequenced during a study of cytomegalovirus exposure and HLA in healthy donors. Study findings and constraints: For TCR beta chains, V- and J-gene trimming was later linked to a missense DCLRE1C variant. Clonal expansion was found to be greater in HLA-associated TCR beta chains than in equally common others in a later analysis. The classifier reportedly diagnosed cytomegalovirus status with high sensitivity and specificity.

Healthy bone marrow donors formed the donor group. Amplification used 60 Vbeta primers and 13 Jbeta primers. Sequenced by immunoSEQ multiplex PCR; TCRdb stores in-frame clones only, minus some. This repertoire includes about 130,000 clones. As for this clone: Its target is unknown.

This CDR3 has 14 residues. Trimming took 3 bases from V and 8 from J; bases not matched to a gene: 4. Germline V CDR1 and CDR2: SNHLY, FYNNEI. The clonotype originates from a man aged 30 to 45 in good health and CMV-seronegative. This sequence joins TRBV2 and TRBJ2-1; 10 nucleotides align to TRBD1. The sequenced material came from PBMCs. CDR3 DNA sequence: TGTGCCAGCAGTGACGGACAGGGGGATCATGAGCAGTTCTTC. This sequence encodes CASSDGQGDHEQFF.